Below, 12 T cell receptor beta chains from the same sample are listed, as sequenced in a study of radiotherapy plus CTLA-4 blockade in lung cancer (dated by TCRdb to the late 2010s). To prepare the library, the immunoSEQ multiplex PCR assay was applied. Entries here come from immuneACCESS through TCRdb and include only in-frame sequences with V and J called. Some clones fail to appear in such tables; in the studies checked, an unresolved V gene covers under half of the shortfall, and the cause of the remainder is unknown. The sample table contains 40,000 to 50,000 clones; only one count was recorded for around four fifths of them. Jointly, the top ten make up roughly 3.3% of the sample. The material was peripheral blood, obtained from a patient treated with radiotherapy plus ipilimumab. These receptors originate from a human donor with non-small cell lung cancer who had stable disease on radiotherapy plus ipilimumab.

V is TRBV4-1 and J is TRBJ2-7; TRBD2 is a possible D gene (6 bases). V lost 3 bases and J 7 bases, leaving 19 bases between the germline ends. The CDR3 extends over 15 amino acids. CDR1 is MGHRA and CDR2 is YSYEKL in the germline V gene. CDR3 DNA sequence: TGCGCCAGCAGCCAGCGTGGTCTAGCGAGTGGAGAGCAGTACTTC. This translates into CASSQRGLASGEQYF.

The rearrangement joins TRBV5-8 to TRBJ2-7; 12 bases are shared with TRBD2. The junction had 1 base not matched to a gene; V was cut back by 0 bases and J by 3 bases. The CDR3 loop spans 15 amino acids. The germline V gene encodes CDR1 SGHTS and CDR2 YDEGEE. The CDR3 here is CASSLGLAGVYEQYF. Written as DNA, the CDR3 is TGTGCCAGCAGCTTGGGACTAGCGGGAGTCTACGAGCAGTACTTC.

V gene TRBV19 combines with J gene TRBJ1-1; 7 bases map to TRBD1. V dropped 4 bases and J dropped 3; count of bases not matched to a gene: 8. The CDR3 has 15 amino acids. Germline CDR1 reads LNHDA; CDR2 reads SQIVND (reference sequence). Here the CDR3 DNA reads TGTGCCAGTAGTACCTCGCCGACAGGGTACACTGAAGCTTTCTTT. Translating gives CASSTSPTGYTEAFF. Combining the CDR3 with reference TRBV19 and TRBJ1-1 gives the whole variable domain DGGITQSPKYLFRKEGQNVTLSCEQNLNHDAMYWYRQDPGQGLRLIYYSQIVNDFQKGDIAEGYSVSREKKESFPLTVTSAQKNPTAFYLCASSTSPTGYTEAFFGQGTRLTVV.

The genes are TRBV27 and TRBJ2-3; 8 bases are a match to TRBD2. The CDR3 totals 15 residues. Trimming took 5 bases from V and 0 from J; bases not matched to a gene: 4. Germline V gene lookup returns CDR1 MNHEY and CDR2 SMNVEV (reference sequence). The CDR3 loop is CASSILAASTDTQYF. The DNA of the CDR3 is TGTGCCAGCAGTATACTAGCGGCTAGCACAGATACGCAGTATTTT.

V gene TRBV6-5 combines with J gene TRBJ2-1, with no clear D. In germline, CDR1 is MNHEY, CDR2 SVGAGI. The CDR3 runs to 15 residues. V lost 6 bases and J lost 3, with 15 bases in between. The DNA for the CDR3 is TGTGCCAGCAGCCCTGACGGATACAGCTACAATGAGCAGTTCTTC. It yields the protein CASSPDGYSYNEQFF.

This sequence joins TRBV5-6 and TRBJ1-2; possible D gene TRBD1, 5 bases. Trimming left V 0 bases short and J 7 bases short, with 16 bases between. This CDR3 has 15 amino acids. CDR1 is SGHDT, CDR2 YYEEEE, per germline. The CDR3: CASSLVLGGAGGYTF. Written as DNA, the CDR3 is TGTGCCAGCAGCTTGGTTTTGGGAGGGGCAGGTGGCTACACCTTC.

This rearrangement joins TRBV4-1 to TRBJ2-6; 9 nucleotides agree with TRBD1. Germline V lookup: CDR1 MGHRA, CDR2 YSYEKL. J was trimmed by 2 bases and V by 0 bases; bases with no gene match: 14. CDR3 size: 21 residues. DNA for the CDR3: TGCGCCAGCAGCCAAGAGGCCCTGACAGGGGGGAGCTCTACTGGGGCCAACGTCCTGACTTTC. Translated: CASSQEALTGGSSTGANVLTF.

The rearrangement uses TRBV4-1 and TRBJ2-5; 7 bases fit TRBD1. Per the germline V gene, CDR1 is MGHRA and CDR2 is YSYEKL. The CDR3 consists of 16 residues. J was trimmed by 4 bases and V by 0 bases; bases with no gene match: 8. The CDR3 coding sequence is TGCGCCAGCAGCCAAGATGCGACAGGGTCGCCAGAGACCCAGTACTTC. Translated: CASSQDATGSPETQYF.

The chain carries TRBV7-2 and TRBJ1-5, with 11 bases lining up with TRBD1. This CDR3 region has 17 residues. V gave up 5 bases and J gave up 2 bases; unmatched junction bases: 8. Looked up from germline, CDR1 is SGHTA and CDR2 is FQGNSA. The CDR3 here is CASSQLSGQGGNQPQHF. DNA of the CDR3: TGTGCCAGCAGCCAATTGTCGGGACAGGGGGGCAATCAGCCCCAGCATTTT.

V is TRBV7-2 and J is TRBJ1-1; a possible D gene is TRBD1 (5 bases). V lost 1 base and J 4 bases, leaving 13 bases between the germline ends. This CDR3 is 15 amino acids long. Germline CDR1 and CDR2: SGHTA and FQGNSA. The CDR3 is CASSLEGRGVTEAFF. The CDR3 DNA sequence: TGTGCCAGCAGCTTAGAAGGGCGGGGGGTCACTGAAGCTTTCTTT.

V gene TRBV7-9 combines with J gene TRBJ2-5, with D hard to call. The CDR3 is 11 residues long. Trimming removed 5 bases at V and 10 bases at J, with 11 bases between. The V gene's germline CDR1 is SEHNR and CDR2 FQNEAQ (reference sequence). The CDR3 sequence: CASSIQQDQYF. The CDR3 coding sequence is TGTGCCAGCAGCATACAGCAGGACCAGTACTTC.

The chain has TRBV20-1 and TRBJ2-5; no clear D gene. Germline lookup yields CDR1 DFQATT and CDR2 SNEGSKA (reference sequence). The CDR3 is made up of 11 amino acids. V was pared by 2 bases and J by 4 bases, with 5 bases between. DNA for the CDR3: TGCAGTGCTAGACCATTAGAGACCCAGTACTTC. Residues: CSARPLETQYF.